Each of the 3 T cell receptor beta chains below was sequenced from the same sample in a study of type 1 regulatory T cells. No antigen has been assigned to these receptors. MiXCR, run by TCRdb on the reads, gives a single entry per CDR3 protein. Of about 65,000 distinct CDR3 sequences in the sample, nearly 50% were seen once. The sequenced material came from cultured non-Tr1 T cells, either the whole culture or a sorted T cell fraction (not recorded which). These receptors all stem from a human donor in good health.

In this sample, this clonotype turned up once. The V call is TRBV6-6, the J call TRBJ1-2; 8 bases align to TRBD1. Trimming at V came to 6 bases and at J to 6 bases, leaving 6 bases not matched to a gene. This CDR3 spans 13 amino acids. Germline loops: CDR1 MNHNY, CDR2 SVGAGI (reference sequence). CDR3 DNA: TGTGCCAGCAGACAGGGGGACTCCCATGGCTACACCTTC. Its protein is CASRQGDSHGYTF.

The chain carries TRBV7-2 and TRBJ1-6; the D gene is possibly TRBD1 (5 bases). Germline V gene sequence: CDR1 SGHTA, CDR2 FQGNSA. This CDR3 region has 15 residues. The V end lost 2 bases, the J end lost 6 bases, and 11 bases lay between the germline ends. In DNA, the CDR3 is TGTGCCAGCAGCTTACATGGAGGGGTTAATTCACCCCTCCACTTT. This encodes CASSLHGGVNSPLHF.

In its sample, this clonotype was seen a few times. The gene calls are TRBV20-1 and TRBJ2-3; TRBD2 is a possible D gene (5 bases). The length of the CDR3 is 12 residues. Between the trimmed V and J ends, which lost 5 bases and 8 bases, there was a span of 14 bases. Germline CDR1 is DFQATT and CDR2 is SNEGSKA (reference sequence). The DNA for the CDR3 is TGCAGTGCTGGGAGAAGCTTGGGTACGCAGTATTTT. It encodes CSAGRSLGTQYF.